This T cell receptor beta chain appears in the sequencing data of a study of identical twins. Study observations and caveats: Compared with unrelated sharing, twin-shared out-of-frame alpha sequences had more low-probability sequences.

Healthy Caucasian individuals made up all the donors. Unique molecular identifiers were present on the cDNA, which also gained a universal primer site by template switching. TCRdb recomputed calls from the 5' RACE reads with MiXCR, one row per CDR3 protein. The data hold fewer than 800,000 distinct CDR3 sequences, with about 7% observed a single time. This clonotype was seen more than once but under ten times. The antigen is not known. The V and J ends lost 5 bases and 5 bases, in that order; junction bases with no gene match: 6. The CDR3 runs 14 residues. These data were also reused for a study on yellow fever vaccine responses in identical twins.

The source material was PBMCs. This receptor was identified in a woman between 18 and 29 years old in good health. J is TRBJ2-1 and V is TRBV12-3 or TRBV12-4, with TRBD2 matching over 7 bases. The CDR3, as DNA: TGTGCCAGCAGTCCTCGGGCGGGGGACAATGAGCAGTTCTTC. Residues: CASSPRAGDNEQFF.